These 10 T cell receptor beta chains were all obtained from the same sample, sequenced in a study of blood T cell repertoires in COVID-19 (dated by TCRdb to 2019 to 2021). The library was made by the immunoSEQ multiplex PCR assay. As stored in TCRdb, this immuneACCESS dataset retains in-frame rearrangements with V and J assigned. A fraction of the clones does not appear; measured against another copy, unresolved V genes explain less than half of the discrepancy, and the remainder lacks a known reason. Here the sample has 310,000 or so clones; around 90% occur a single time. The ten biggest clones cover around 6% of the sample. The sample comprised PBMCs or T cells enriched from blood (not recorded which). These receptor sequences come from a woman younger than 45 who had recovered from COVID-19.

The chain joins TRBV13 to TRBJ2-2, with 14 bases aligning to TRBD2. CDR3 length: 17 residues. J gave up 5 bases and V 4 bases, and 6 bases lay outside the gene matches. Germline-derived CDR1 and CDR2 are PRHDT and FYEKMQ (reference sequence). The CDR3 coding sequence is TGTGCCAGCAGCTCCCGGACTAGCGGGGGGTTTACCGGGGAGCTGTTTTTT. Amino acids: CASSSRTSGGFTGELFF.

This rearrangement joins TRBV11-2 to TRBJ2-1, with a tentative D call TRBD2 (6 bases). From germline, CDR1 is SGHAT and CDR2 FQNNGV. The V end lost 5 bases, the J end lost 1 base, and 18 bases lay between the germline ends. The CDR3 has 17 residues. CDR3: CASSPSGVAKSYNEQFF. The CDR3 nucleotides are TGTGCCAGCAGCCCTTCGGGGGTAGCTAAGTCCTACAATGAGCAGTTCTTC.

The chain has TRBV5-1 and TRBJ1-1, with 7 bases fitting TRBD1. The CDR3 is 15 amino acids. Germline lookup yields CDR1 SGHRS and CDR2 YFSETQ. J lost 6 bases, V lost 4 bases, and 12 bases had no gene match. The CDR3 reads CASSVDRVGMPEAFF. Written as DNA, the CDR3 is TGCGCCAGCAGCGTTGACAGGGTTGGCATGCCTGAAGCTTTCTTT.

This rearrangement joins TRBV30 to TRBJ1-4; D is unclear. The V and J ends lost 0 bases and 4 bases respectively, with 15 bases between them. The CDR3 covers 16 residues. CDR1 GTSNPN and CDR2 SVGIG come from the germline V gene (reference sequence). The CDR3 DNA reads TGTGCCTGGAGTGTAAAGCGGGGAATGGGTAATGAAAAACTGTTTTTT. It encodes CAWSVKRGMGNEKLFF.

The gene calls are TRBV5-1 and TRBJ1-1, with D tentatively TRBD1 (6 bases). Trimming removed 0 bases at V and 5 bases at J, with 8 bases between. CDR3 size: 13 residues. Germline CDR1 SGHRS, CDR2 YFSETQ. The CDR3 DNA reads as TGCGCCAGCAGCTTGGACCAGGGGACTGAAGCTTTCTTT. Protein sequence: CASSLDQGTEAFF. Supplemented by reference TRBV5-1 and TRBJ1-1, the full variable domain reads KAGVTQTPRYLIKTRGQQVTLSCSPISGHRSVSWYQQTPGQGLQFLFEYFSETQRNKGNFPGRFSGRQFSNSRSEMNVSTLELGDSALYLCASSLDQGTEAFFGQGTRLTVV.

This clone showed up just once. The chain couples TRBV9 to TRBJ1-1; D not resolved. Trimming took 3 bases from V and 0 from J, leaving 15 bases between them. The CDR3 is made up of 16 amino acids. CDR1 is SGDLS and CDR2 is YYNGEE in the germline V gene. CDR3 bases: TGTGCCAGCAGCGGCGGAGGCCCGGTGGTGAACACTGAAGCTTTCTTT. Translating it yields CASSGGGPVVNTEAFF.

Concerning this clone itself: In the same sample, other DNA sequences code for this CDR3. In DNA form, the CDR3 reads TGTGCCTGGAGTCTGGGACAGGGGAATTCACCCCTCCACTTT. As protein: CAWSLGQGNSPLHF. The rearrangement uses TRBV30 and TRBJ1-6; TRBD1 matches 10 bases. J lost 7 bases, V lost 2 bases, and 2 bases had no gene match. The germline V gene has CDR1 GTSNPN and CDR2 SVGIG (reference sequence). The CDR3 extends over 14 amino acids.

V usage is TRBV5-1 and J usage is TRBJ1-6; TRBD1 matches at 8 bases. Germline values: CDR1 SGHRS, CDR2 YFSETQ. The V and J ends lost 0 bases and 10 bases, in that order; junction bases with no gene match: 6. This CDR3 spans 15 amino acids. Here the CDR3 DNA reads TGCGCCAGCAGCTTGGGGGGACAGGCTGGGTCACCCCTCCACTTT. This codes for CASSLGGQAGSPLHF. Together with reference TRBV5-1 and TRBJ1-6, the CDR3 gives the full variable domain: KAGVTQTPRYLIKTRGQQVTLSCSPISGHRSVSWYQQTPGQGLQFLFEYFSETQRNKGNFPGRFSGRQFSNSRSEMNVSTLELGDSALYLCASSLGGQAGSPLHFGNGTRLTVT.

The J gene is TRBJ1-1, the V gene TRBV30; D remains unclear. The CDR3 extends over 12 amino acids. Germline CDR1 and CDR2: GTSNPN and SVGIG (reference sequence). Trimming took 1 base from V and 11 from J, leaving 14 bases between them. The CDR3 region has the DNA TGTGCCTGGAGTGACTTAATGCAGGCGGCTTTCTTT. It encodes CAWSDLMQAAFF.

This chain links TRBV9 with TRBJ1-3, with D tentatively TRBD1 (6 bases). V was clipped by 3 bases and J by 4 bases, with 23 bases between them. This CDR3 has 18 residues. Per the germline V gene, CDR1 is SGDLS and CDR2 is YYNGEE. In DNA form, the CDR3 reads TGTGCCAGCAGCGGTGAAGTACAGGGAACCAGTGTAGGAAACACCATATATTTT. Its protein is CASSGEVQGTSVGNTIYF.